This T cell receptor (beta chain) was found in a study of blood T cell repertoires in COVID-19. Study in general: The United States, Italy and Spain were the sources of the acute and convalescent COVID-19 samples. PBMCs, B-cell-depleted T cells, or T cells provided the cDNA or gDNA that made up the material.

Trimming took 1 base from V and 5 from J; bases not matched to a gene: 9. Germline V gene lookup returns CDR1 MGHRA and CDR2 YSYEKL. The CDR3 has 17 residues. Authors' analysis steps: Estimation of nucleated cell counts was performed using reference gene primer amplification. Clones were sequenced by immunoSEQ multiplex PCR, and TCRdb holds only the in-frame ones, with some missing. V and J calls and clone size are copied from that table; D and trimming were computed from the DNA. The table includes approximately 400,000 clones, around 90% detected once. The rearrangement links TRBV4-1 to TRBJ2-5; 11 positions agree with TRBD2. The TCR was taken from a man aged 40-49 years with acute or convalescent COVID-19. The sample comprised peripheral blood. The CDR3 is CASSQGRASGGLETQYF. The CDR3 nucleotides read TGCGCCAGCAGCCAAGGCCGGGCTAGCGGGGGGCTGGAGACCCAGTACTTC.